This entry concerns a single T cell receptor (beta chain). Some clones are missing from TCRdb's copy, which holds only in-frame ones; the method was immunoSEQ multiplex PCR. This table holds approximately 28,000 clones, around 91% found once. The data derive from a study of T cell changes during pregnancy in multiple sclerosis. Per the germline V gene, CDR1 is MNHEY and CDR2 is SMNVEV (reference sequence). V shed 8 bases and J 8 bases; nucleotides not matched to a gene: 10. This CDR3 comprises 13 residues. J is TRBJ1-2 and V is TRBV27; TRBD1 matches at 8 bases. The specimen was CD8+ T cells from peripheral blood mononuclear cells, collected in the second trimester of pregnancy. This clonotype originated in a female donor with multiple sclerosis, enrolled in a pregnancy study. CDR3 protein: CASGIDRGKGYTF. The CDR3 DNA is TGTGCCAGCGGGATCGACAGGGGTAAAGGCTACACCTTC.